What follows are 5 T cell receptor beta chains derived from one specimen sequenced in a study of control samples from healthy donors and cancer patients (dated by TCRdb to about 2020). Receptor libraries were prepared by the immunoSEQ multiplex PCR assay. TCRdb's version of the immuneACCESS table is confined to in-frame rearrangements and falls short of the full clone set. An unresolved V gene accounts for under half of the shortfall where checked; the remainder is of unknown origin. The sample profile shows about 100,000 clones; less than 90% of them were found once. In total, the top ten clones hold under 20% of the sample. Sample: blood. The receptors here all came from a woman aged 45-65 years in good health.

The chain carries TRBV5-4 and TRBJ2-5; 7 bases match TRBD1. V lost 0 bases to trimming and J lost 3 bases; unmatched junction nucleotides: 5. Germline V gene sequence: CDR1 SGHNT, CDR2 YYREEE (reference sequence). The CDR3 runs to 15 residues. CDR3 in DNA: TGTGCCAGCAGCTTGGGGCTAGGGACAGAAGAGACCCAGTACTTC. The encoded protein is CASSLGLGTEETQYF. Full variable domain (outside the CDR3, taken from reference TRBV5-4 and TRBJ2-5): ETGVTQSPTHLIKTRGQQVTLRCSSQSGHNTVSWYQQALGQGPQFIFQYYREEENGRGNFPPRFSGLQFPNYSSELNVNALELDDSALYLCASSLGLGTEETQYFGPGTRLLVL.

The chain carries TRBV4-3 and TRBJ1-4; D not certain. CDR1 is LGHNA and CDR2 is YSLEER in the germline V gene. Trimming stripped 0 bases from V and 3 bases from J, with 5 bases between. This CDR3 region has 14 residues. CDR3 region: CASSQDRANEKLFF. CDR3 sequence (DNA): TGCGCCAGCAGCCAAGATAGGGCTAATGAAAAACTGTTTTTT.

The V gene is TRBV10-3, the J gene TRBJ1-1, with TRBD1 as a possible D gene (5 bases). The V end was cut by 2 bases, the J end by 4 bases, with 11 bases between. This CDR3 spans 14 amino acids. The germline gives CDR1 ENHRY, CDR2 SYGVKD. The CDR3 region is CAISERGEGTEAFF. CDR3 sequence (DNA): TGTGCCATCAGTGAGAGGGGTGAGGGCACTGAAGCTTTCTTT.

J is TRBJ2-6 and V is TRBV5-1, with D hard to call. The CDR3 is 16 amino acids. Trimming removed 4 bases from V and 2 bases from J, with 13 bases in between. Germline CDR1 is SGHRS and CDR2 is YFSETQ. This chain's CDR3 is CASSPSASAGANVLTF. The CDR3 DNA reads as TGCGCCAGCAGCCCGTCTGCCAGTGCTGGGGCCAACGTCCTGACTTTC.

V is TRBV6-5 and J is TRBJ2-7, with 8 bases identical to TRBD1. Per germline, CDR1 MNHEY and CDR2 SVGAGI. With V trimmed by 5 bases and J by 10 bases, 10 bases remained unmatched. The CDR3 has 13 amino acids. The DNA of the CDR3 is TGTGCCAGCAGTAGGGGGGACAGGAACACACAGTACTTC. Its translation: CASSRGDRNTQYF.